This TCR beta chain was captured in a study of T cell changes during pregnancy in multiple sclerosis. Between the trimmed V and J ends, which lost 0 bases and 5 bases, there was a span of 17 bases. Germline-derived CDR1 and CDR2 are KGHSH and LQKENI. The CDR3 is 17 residues long. Produced via immunoSEQ multiplex PCR; TCRdb's table is partial and in-frame only. Of 58,000 or so clones listed, 92% are singletons. The chain employs TRBV18 and TRBJ1-5, with D hard to call. This TCR derives from a female donor with multiple sclerosis, enrolled in a pregnancy study. Sample: CD4+ T cells from peripheral blood mononuclear cells, taken in the third trimester of pregnancy. The CDR3 bases are TGTGCCAGCTCACCACCGACTTTCCGACTTTGGGATCAGCCCCAGCATTTT. It yields the protein CASSPPTFRLWDQPQHF.